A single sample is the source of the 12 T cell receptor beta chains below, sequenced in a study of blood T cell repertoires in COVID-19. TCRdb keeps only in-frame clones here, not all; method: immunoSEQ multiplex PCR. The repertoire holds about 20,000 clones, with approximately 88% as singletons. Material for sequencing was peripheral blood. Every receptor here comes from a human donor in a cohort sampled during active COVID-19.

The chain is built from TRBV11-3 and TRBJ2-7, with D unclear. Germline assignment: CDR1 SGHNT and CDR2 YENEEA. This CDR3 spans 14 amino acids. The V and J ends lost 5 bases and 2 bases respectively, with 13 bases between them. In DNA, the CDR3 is TGTGCCAGCAGCCGTTATCAGAACCCCTACGAGCAGTACTTC. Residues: CASSRYQNPYEQYF.

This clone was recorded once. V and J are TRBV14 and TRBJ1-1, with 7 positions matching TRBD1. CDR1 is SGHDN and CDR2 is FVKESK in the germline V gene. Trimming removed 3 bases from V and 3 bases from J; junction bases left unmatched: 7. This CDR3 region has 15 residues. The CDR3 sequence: CASSHMTGWDTEAFF. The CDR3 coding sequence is TGTGCCAGCAGCCACATGACAGGGTGGGACACTGAAGCTTTCTTT.

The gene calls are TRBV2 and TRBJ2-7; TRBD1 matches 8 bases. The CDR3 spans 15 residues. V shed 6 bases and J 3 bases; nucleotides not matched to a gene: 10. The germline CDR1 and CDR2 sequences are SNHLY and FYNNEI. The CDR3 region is CASREDRALFYEQYF. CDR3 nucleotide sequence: TGTGCCAGCAGAGAGGACAGGGCCCTATTCTACGAGCAGTACTTC.

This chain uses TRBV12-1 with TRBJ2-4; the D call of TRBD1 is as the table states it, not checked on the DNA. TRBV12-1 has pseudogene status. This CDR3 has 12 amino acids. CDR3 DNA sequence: TGTGCCAGGACGTGTAGGGGCCCACCCCCGTACTTC. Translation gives CARTCRGPPPYF.

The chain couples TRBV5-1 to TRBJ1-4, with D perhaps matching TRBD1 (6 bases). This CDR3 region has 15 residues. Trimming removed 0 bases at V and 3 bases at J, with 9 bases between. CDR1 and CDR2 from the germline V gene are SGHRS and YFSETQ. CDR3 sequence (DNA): TGCGCCAGCAGCTTGGCGGGGGGGCCTAATGAAAAACTGTTTTTT. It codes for CASSLAGGPNEKLFF.

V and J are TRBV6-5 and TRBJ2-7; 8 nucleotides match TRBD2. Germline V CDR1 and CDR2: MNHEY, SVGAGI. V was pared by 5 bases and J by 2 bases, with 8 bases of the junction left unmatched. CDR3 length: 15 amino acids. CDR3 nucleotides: TGTGCCAGCAGTCTTAGCGGGGCCATTACCTACGAGCAGTACTTC. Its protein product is CASSLSGAITYEQYF.

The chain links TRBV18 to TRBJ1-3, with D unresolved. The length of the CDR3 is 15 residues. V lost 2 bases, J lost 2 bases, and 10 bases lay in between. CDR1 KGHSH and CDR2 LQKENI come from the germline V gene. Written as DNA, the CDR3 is TGTGCCAGCTCACCAAGTTCGGGGACTGGAAACACCATATATTTT. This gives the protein CASSPSSGTGNTIYF.

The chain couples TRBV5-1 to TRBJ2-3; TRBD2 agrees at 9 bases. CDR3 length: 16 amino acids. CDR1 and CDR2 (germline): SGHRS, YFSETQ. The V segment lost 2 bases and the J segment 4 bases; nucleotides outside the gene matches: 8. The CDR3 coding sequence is TGCGCCAGCAGCTTAGCCGGGACTAGCATGGCAGATACGCAGTATTTT. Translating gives CASSLAGTSMADTQYF. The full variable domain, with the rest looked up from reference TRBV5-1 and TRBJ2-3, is KAGVTQTPRYLIKTRGQQVTLSCSPISGHRSVSWYQQTPGQGLQFLFEYFSETQRNKGNFPGRFSGRQFSNSRSEMNVSTLELGDSALYLCASSLAGTSMADTQYFGPGTRLTVL.

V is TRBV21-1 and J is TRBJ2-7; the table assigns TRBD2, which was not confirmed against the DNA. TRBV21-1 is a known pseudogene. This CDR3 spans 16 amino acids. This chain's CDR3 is CASSKSSTSGRDEQYF. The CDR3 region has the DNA TGTGCCAGCAGCAAAAGCTCGACTAGCGGGAGGGACGAGCAGTACTTC.

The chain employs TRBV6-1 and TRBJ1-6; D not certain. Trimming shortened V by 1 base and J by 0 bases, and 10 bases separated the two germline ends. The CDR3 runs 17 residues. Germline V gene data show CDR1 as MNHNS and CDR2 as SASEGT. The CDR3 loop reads CASSEVNYSSYNSPLHF. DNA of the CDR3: TGTGCCAGCAGTGAAGTTAACTATAGCTCCTATAATTCACCCCTCCACTTT.

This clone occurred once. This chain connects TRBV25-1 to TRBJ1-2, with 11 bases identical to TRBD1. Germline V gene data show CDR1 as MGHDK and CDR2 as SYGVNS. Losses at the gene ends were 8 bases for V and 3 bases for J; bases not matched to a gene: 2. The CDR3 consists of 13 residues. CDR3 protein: CASRTGGDYGYTF. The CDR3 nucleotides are TGTGCCAGCCGGACAGGGGGCGACTATGGCTACACCTTC.

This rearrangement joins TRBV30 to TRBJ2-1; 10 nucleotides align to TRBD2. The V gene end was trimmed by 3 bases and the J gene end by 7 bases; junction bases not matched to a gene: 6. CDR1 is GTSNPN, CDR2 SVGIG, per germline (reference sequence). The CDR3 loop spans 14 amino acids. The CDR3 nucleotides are TGTGCCTGGAGAAAGGAGCGGGAGGGGAATGAGCAGTTCTTC. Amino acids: CAWRKEREGNEQFF.